These 19 T cell receptor beta chains were all obtained from the same sample, sequenced in a study of blood T cell repertoires in COVID-19. Produced via immunoSEQ multiplex PCR; TCRdb's table is partial and in-frame only. The table has approximately 470,000 clones, 75% to 90% seen once. Specimen: peripheral blood. The receptors come from a human donor in a cohort sampled during active COVID-19.

This chain uses TRBV7-9 with TRBJ2-3, with D possibly TRBD1 on 6 matching bases. The CDR3 spans 18 residues. Trimming pared 5 bases from V and 3 bases from J, leaving 24 bases between. Germline V lookup: CDR1 SEHNR, CDR2 FQNEAQ (reference sequence). This CDR3 is CASSMNLRGTKGTDTQYF. Written as DNA, the CDR3 is TGTGCCAGCAGCATGAATCTTAGGGGGACCAAAGGGACAGATACGCAGTATTTT. Complete variable domain (other parts from reference TRBV7-9 and TRBJ2-3): DTGVSQNPRHKITKRGQNVTFRCDPISEHNRLYWYRQTLGQGPEFLTYFQNEAQLEKSRLLSDRFSAERPKGSFSTLEIQRTEQGDSAMYLCASSMNLRGTKGTDTQYFGPGTRLTVL.

The chain carries TRBV30 and TRBJ2-7, with D hard to call. The V and J ends lost 8 bases and 2 bases respectively, with 19 bases between them. Germline-derived CDR1 and CDR2 are GTSNPN and SVGIG (reference sequence). This CDR3 comprises 14 residues. The CDR3 DNA follows: TGTGCCCTGAGTGGTCGAGGATTTACCTACGAGCAGTACTTC. This sequence encodes CALSGRGFTYEQYF.

With regard to this clone: This CDR3 is also generated by other DNA sequences in the sample. The chain uses TRBV3-1 (or the pseudogene TRBV3-2) and TRBJ2-5, with 10 bases identical to TRBD2. Trimming took 0 bases from V and 4 from J; bases not matched to a gene: 8. Germline CDR1 reads LGHDT; CDR2 reads YNNKEL (reference sequence). This CDR3 is 17 amino acids long. The CDR3 loop is CASSQDNSGRYRETQYF. As DNA, the CDR3 is TGTGCCAGCAGCCAAGATAATAGCGGGAGGTACCGAGAGACCCAGTACTTC.

This chain links TRBV4-3 with TRBJ2-6; TRBD1 aligns across 9 bases. CDR3 size: 19 residues. With 4 bases clipped from V and 3 bases from J, the junction kept 13 bases outside the gene matches. The germline V gene has CDR1 LGHNA and CDR2 YSLEER. The CDR3 DNA reads TGCGCCAGCAGCCTCTACAACGTACAGGGGGCTCTTGGGGCCAACGTCCTGACTTTC. As protein: CASSLYNVQGALGANVLTF.

The chain has TRBV4-3 and TRBJ2-5; 7 bases agree with TRBD1. CDR3 length equals 15 residues. V shed 4 bases, J shed 2 bases, and the junction held 7 bases outside the gene matches. CDR1 and CDR2 from the germline V gene are LGHNA and YSLEER. The CDR3 DNA follows: TGCGCCAGCAGCCTACGAACAGGGGTACAAGAGACCCAGTACTTC. It translates to CASSLRTGVQETQYF.

This clone was detected a few times. The chain recombines TRBV19 with TRBJ2-7; a weak D match, TRBD2 (5 bases). Trimming removed 3 bases from V and 2 bases from J, with 14 bases in between. The CDR3 covers 15 residues. Germline-derived CDR1 and CDR2 are LNHDA and SQIVND (reference sequence). The CDR3 is CASSMEVRAPYEQYF. The CDR3 DNA follows: TGTGCCAGTAGTATGGAGGTACGCGCCCCCTACGAGCAGTACTTC.

The CDR3 nucleotides are TGTGCCACCAGCAGAGACGACGGGAGCTCCTACGAGCAGTACTTC. Amino acids: CATSRDDGSSYEQYF. V usage is TRBV15 and J usage is TRBJ2-7, with D possibly matching TRBD2 (6 bases). The V gene lost 0 bases and the J gene lost 0 bases, with 9 bases spanning the gap. CDR1 and CDR2 (germline): LNHNV, YYDKDF (reference sequence). The CDR3 totals 15 residues.

The J gene is TRBJ2-2, the V gene TRBV3-1 (or the pseudogene TRBV3-2); 13 nucleotides align to TRBD2. The germline gives CDR1 LGHDT, CDR2 YNNKEL (reference sequence). After removal of 4 bases from V and 5 bases from J, the junction contained 4 bases not matched to a gene. There are 16 residues in the CDR3. CDR3 sequence: CASSRTSGSKTGELFF. CDR3 sequence (DNA): TGTGCCAGCAGCCGGACTAGCGGGAGTAAAACCGGGGAGCTGTTTTTT.

V is TRBV19 and J is TRBJ1-5; no definite D call. This CDR3 has 17 amino acids. CDR1 and CDR2 (germline): LNHDA, SQIVND (reference sequence). The V end lost 5 bases, the J end lost 4 bases, and 21 bases lay between the germline ends. CDR3 amino acids: CASSDVWARGGNQPQHF. The DNA of the CDR3 is TGTGCCAGTAGTGATGTGTGGGCGCGGGGAGGTAATCAGCCCCAGCATTTT.

In nucleotides, the CDR3 is TGTGCCACCAGCAGAGAACCTTGGACAGGGGGCGGGGAGACCCAGTACTTC. Protein: CATSREPWTGGGETQYF. This chain uses TRBV15 with TRBJ2-5; 11 bases map to TRBD1. Germline CDR1 and CDR2: LNHNV and YYDKDF (reference sequence). The CDR3 is 17 residues long. V gave up 0 bases and J gave up 5 bases; unmatched junction bases: 8.

In this sample, this clone turned up once. The chain recombines TRBV6-2 or TRBV6-3 with TRBJ1-6; tentatively, D is TRBD1 (5 bases). V was clipped by 4 bases and J by 10 bases, with 11 bases between them. Looked up from germline, CDR1 is MNHEY and CDR2 is SVGEGT. This CDR3 comprises 13 residues. CDR3 in amino acids: CASSSSAGSPLHF. The CDR3 region has the DNA TGTGCCAGCAGTTCGAGCGCAGGGTCACCCCTCCACTTT.

CDR3 residues: CASTGQGIGTGELFF. Here the CDR3 DNA reads TGTGCCAGCACGGGACAGGGCATCGGCACCGGGGAGCTGTTTTTT. The chain uses TRBV28 and TRBJ2-2; 9 bases agree with TRBD1. The CDR3 has 15 amino acids. The ends lost 7 bases at V and 4 bases at J; junction bases unmatched: 7. The germline V gene encodes CDR1 MDHEN and CDR2 SYDVKM.

V and J are TRBV18 and TRBJ2-2; 9 bases match TRBD2. Germline V CDR1 and CDR2: KGHSH, LQKENI. With 7 bases clipped from V and 6 bases from J, the junction kept 12 bases outside the gene matches. This CDR3 spans 16 amino acids. The CDR3 DNA reads as TGTGCCAGCTTCAGGGGACTAGCCGATCAGGCCGGGGAGCTGTTTTTT. This gives the protein CASFRGLADQAGELFF.

The chain couples TRBV11-3 to TRBJ2-6; D is uncertain. Trimming took 2 bases from V and 1 from J, leaving 3 bases between them. CDR3 size: 14 residues. Looked up from germline, CDR1 is SGHNT and CDR2 is YENEEA. CDR3 coding DNA: TGTGCCAGCAGCTTACGTTCTGGGGCCAACGTCCTGACTTTC. It is translated as CASSLRSGANVLTF.

The chain uses TRBV27 and TRBJ1-2, with 7 positions matching TRBD1. V dropped 5 bases and J dropped 6; count of bases not matched to a gene: 3. Per germline, CDR1 MNHEY and CDR2 SMNVEV (reference sequence). The length of the CDR3 is 12 residues. CDR3 bases: TGTGCCAGCAGTGAGGGGGCGGATGGCTACACCTTC. It is translated as CASSEGADGYTF.

This chain links TRBV30 with TRBJ1-2; the D gene is possibly TRBD1 (5 bases). Trimming took 0 bases from V and 4 from J, leaving 15 bases between them. CDR3 length equals 15 residues. Germline assignment: CDR1 GTSNPN and CDR2 SVGIG (reference sequence). CDR3 protein: CAWSVAGGVTYGYTF. CDR3 coding DNA: TGTGCCTGGAGTGTCGCGGGGGGGGTAACCTATGGCTACACCTTC.

This rearrangement joins TRBV5-1 to TRBJ2-3; perhaps TRBD2 as D (5 bases). CDR1 and CDR2 (germline): SGHRS, YFSETQ. CDR3 length equals 16 residues. The V gene lost 3 bases and the J gene lost 0 bases, with 14 bases spanning the gap. CDR3 coding DNA: TGCGCCAGCAGCTCGCTTGGGCGGACTAGCACAGATACGCAGTATTTT. Translating gives CASSSLGRTSTDTQYF.

The CDR3 sequence: CASSQAPDYQNIQYF. CDR3 DNA: TGCGCCAGCAGCCAAGCCCCGGACTATCAGAACATTCAGTACTTC. The rearrangement uses TRBV4-3 and TRBJ2-4; D is perhaps TRBD2 (6 bases). Germline CDR1 LGHNA, CDR2 YSLEER. This CDR3 has 15 amino acids. V lost 1 base and J lost 7, with 14 bases in between.

The genes are TRBV11-2 and TRBJ2-1, with D unclear. V was clipped by 6 bases and J by 2 bases, with 8 bases between them. Germline V gene lookup returns CDR1 SGHAT and CDR2 FQNNGV. The CDR3 spans 13 residues. Written as DNA, the CDR3 is TGTGCCAGCAGGCCCACTACCTACAATGAGCAGTTCTTC. This encodes CASRPTTYNEQFF.